This paragraph reports one TCR beta chain. The data derive from a study of control samples from healthy donors and cancer patients. Using immunoSEQ multiplex PCR, the repertoire was profiled, and TCRdb retains in-frame clones only, with some absent. Found here are over 150,000 clones, roughly 95% of them singletons; the top ten hold approximately 0.97%. The CDR3 sequence is 14 residues long. The germline V and J ends were trimmed by 4 bases and 0 bases, with 13 bases remaining between them. Germline assignment: CDR1 GTSNPN and CDR2 SVGIG (reference sequence). The genes are TRBV30 and TRBJ2-7, with D tentatively TRBD1 (5 bases). The sequence was obtained from a woman in her twenties or thirties in good health. The sequencing sample was made of blood. CDR3 loop: CAWTGIESSYEQYF. The DNA for the CDR3 is TGTGCCTGGACAGGGATAGAAAGCTCCTACGAGCAGTACTTC.